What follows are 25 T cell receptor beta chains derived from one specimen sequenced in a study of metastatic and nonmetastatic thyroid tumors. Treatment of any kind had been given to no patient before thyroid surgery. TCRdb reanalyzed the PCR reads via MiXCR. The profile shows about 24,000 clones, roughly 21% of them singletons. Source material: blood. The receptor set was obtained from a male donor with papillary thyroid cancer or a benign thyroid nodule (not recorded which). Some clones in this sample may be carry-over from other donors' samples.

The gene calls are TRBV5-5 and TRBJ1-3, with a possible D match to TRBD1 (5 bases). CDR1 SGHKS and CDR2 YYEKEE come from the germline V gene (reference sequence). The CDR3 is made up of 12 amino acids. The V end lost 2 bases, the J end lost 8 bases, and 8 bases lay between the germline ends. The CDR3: CASSFQGDTIYF. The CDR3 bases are TGTGCCAGCAGCTTCCAGGGAGACACCATATATTTT.

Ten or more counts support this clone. The CDR3 coding sequence is TGCAGCGTCGGGCCCCAGAGCGGGAGTGGCGATACGCAGTATTTT. Protein product: CSVGPQSGSGDTQYF. The chain couples TRBV29-1 to TRBJ2-3; 8 bases line up with TRBD2. Germline V gives CDR1 SQVTM, CDR2 ANQGSEA. V lost 6 bases and J lost 6; bases outside the gene matches: 14. CDR3 length equals 15 residues.

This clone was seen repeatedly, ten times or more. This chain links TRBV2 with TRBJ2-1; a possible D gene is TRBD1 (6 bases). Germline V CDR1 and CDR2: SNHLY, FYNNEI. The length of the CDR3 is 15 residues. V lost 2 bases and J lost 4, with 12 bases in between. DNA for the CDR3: TGTGCCAGCAGTGAAAGGCGGACAGCGTACAATGAGCAGTTCTTC. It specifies CASSERRTAYNEQFF.

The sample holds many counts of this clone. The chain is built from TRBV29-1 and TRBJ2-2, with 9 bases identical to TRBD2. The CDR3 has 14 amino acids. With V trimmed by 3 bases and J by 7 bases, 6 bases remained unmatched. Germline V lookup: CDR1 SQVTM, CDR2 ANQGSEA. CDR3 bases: TGCAGCGTTGAGCCTAGCGGGATGAACGGGGAGCTGTTTTTT. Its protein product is CSVEPSGMNGELFF.

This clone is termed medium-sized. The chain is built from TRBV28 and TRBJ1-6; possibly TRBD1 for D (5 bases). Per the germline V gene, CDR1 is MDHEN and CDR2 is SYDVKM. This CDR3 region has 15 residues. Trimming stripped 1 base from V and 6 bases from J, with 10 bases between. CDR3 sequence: CASSLLGESNSPLHF. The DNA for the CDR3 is TGTGCCAGCAGTTTATTAGGGGAAAGTAATTCACCCCTCCACTTT.

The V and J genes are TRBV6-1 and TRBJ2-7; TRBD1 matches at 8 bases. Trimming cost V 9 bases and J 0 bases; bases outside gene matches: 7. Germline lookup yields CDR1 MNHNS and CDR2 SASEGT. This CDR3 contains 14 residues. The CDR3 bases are TGTGCCAGTAGGCCGGGACAGGCCTCCTACGAGCAGTACTTC. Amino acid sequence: CASRPGQASYEQYF.

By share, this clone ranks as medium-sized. This CDR3 reads CASSLQSGSNTGELFF. The CDR3 DNA follows: TGCGCCAGCAGCCTGCAGAGCGGCTCGAACACCGGGGAGCTGTTTTTT. This chain joins TRBV4-3 and TRBJ2-2, with D tentatively TRBD2 (5 bases). V lost 4 bases and J lost 0, with 12 bases in between. The CDR3 spans 16 residues. Germline V gives CDR1 LGHNA, CDR2 YSLEER.

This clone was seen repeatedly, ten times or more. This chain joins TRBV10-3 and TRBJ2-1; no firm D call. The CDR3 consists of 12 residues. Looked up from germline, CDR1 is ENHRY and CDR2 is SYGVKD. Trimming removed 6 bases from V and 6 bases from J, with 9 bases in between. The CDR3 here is CAIRRTGNEQFF. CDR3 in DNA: TGTGCCATCAGACGGACCGGCAATGAGCAGTTCTTC.

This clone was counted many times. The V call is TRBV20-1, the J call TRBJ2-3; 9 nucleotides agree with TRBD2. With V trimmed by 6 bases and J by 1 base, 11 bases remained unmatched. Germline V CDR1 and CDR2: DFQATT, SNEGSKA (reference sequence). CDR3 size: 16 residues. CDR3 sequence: CSALGVRLAGTDTQYF. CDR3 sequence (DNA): TGCAGTGCCCTGGGGGTAAGACTAGCGGGCACAGATACGCAGTATTTT.

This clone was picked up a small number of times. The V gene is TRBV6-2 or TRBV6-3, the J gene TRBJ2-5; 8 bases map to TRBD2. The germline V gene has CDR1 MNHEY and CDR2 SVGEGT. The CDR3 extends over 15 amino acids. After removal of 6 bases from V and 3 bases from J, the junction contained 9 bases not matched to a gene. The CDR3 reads CASSSMGLDEETQYF. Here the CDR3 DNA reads TGTGCCAGCAGCTCGATGGGACTAGATGAAGAGACCCAGTACTTC.

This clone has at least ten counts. This CDR3 is CASNQMGANEKLFF. The CDR3, as DNA: TGTGCCAGCAACCAAATGGGGGCTAATGAAAAACTGTTTTTT. V and J are TRBV6-1 and TRBJ1-4, with TRBD1 as a possible D gene (5 bases). The germline V and J ends were trimmed by 7 bases and 3 bases, with 12 bases remaining between them. Looked up from germline, CDR1 is MNHNS and CDR2 is SASEGT. CDR3 length: 14 residues.

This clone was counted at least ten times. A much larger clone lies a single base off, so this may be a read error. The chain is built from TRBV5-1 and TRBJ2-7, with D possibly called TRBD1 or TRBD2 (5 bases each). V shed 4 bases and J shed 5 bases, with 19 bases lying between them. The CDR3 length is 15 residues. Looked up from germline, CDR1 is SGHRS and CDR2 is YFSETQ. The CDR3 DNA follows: TGCGCCAGCAGCCCTTTCCCGGGACGAGAGGACGAGCAGTACTTC. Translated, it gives CASSPFPGREDEQYF.

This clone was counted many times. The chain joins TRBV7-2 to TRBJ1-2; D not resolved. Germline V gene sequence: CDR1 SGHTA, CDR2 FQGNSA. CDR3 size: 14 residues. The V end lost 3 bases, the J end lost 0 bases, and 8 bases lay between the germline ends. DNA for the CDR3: TGTGCCAGCAGCTTGGACGCCCCTAACTATGGCTACACCTTC. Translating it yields CASSLDAPNYGYTF.

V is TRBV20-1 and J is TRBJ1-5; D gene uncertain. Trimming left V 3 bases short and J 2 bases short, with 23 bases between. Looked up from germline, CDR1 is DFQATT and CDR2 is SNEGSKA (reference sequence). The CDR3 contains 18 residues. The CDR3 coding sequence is TGCAGTGCTAGGATTGGATCCGGCCTCTCTGTGGGCAATCAGCCCCAGCATTTT. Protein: CSARIGSGLSVGNQPQHF.

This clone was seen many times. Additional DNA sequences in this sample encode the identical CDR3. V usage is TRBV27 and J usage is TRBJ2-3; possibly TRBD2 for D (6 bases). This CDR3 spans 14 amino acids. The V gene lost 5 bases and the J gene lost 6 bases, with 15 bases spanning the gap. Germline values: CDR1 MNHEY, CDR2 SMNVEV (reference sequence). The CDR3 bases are TGTGCCAGCAGTGCCCTTGACAGCGGGGATACGCAGTATTTT. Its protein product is CASSALDSGDTQYF.

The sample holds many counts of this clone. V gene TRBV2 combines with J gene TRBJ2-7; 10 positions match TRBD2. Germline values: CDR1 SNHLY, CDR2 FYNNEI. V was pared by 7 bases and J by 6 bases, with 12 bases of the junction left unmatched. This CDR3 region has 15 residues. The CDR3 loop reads CASTSGRVAPGEQYF. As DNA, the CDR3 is TGTGCCAGCACCAGCGGGAGGGTAGCCCCTGGCGAGCAGTACTTC.

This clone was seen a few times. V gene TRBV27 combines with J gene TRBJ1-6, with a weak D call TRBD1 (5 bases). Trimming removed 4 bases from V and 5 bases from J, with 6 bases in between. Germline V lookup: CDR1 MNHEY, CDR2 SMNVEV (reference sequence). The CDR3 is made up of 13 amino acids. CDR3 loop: CASSSGHNSPLHF. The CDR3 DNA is TGTGCCAGCAGTTCGGGACATAATTCACCCCTCCACTTT.

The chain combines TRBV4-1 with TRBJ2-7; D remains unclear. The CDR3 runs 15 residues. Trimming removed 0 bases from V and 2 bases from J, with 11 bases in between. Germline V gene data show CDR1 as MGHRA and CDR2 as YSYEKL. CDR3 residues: CASSQEPGGPYEQYF. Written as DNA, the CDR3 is TGCGCCAGCAGCCAAGAGCCAGGTGGACCCTACGAGCAGTACTTC.

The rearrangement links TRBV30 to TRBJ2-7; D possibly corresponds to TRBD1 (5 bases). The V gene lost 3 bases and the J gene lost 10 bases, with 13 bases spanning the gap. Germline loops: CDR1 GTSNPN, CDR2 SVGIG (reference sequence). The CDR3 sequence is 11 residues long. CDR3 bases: TGTGCCTGGAGGACAGCCTATATTCAGTACTTC. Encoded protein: CAWRTAYIQYF.

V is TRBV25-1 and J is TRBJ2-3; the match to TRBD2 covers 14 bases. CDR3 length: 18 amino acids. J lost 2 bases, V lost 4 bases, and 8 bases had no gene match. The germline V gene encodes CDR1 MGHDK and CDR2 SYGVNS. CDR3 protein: CASSVRPGLAGDTDTQYF. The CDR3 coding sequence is TGTGCCAGCAGTGTCAGGCCGGGACTAGCGGGAGACACAGATACGCAGTATTTT. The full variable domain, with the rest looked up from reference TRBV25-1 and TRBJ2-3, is EADIYQTPRYLVIGTGKKITLECSQTMGHDKMYWYQQDPGMELHLIHYSYGVNSTEKGDLSSESTVSRIRTEHFPLTLESARPSHTSQYLCASSVRPGLAGDTDTQYFGPGTRLTVL.

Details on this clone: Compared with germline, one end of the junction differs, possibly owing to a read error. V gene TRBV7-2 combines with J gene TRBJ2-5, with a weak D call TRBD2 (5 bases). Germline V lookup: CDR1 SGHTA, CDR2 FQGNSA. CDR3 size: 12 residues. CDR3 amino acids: CASRLDGENQYF. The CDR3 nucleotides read TGTGCCAGCAGGCTAGACGGGGAGAACCAGTACTTC.

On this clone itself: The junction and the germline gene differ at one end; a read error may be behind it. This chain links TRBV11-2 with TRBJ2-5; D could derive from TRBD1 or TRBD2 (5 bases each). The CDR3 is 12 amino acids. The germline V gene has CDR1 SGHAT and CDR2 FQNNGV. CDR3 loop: CASSTTSGTKYF. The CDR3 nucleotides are TGTGCCAGCAGCACGACATCGGGGACCAAGTACTTC. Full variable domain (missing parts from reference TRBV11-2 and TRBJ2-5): EAGVAQSPRYKIIEKRQSVAFWCNPISGHATLYWYQQILGQGPKLLIQFQNNGVVDDSQLPKDRFSAERLKGVDSTLKIQPAKLEDSAVYLCASSTTSGTKYFGPGTRLLVL.

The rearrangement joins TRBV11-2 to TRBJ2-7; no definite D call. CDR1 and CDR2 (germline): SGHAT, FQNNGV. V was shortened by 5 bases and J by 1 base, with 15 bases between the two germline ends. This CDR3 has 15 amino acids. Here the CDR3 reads CASSPVSARSYEQYF. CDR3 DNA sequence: TGTGCCAGCAGCCCCGTTTCTGCCAGATCCTACGAGCAGTACTTC. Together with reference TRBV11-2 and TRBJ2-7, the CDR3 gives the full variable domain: EAGVAQSPRYKIIEKRQSVAFWCNPISGHATLYWYQQILGQGPKLLIQFQNNGVVDDSQLPKDRFSAERLKGVDSTLKIQPAKLEDSAVYLCASSPVSARSYEQYFGPGTRLTVT.

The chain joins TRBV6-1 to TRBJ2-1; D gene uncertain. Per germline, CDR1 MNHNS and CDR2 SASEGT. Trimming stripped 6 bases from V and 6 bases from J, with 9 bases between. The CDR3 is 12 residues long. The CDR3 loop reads CASSREINEQFF. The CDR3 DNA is TGTGCCAGCAGCAGAGAGATCAATGAGCAGTTCTTC.

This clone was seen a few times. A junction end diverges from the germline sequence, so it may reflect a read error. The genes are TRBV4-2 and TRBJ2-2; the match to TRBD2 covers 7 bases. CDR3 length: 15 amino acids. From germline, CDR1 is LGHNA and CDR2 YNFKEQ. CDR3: CASSQGLVDTGELFF. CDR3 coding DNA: TGTGCCAGTAGCCAAGGACTAGTGGACACCGGGGAGCTGTTTTTT.